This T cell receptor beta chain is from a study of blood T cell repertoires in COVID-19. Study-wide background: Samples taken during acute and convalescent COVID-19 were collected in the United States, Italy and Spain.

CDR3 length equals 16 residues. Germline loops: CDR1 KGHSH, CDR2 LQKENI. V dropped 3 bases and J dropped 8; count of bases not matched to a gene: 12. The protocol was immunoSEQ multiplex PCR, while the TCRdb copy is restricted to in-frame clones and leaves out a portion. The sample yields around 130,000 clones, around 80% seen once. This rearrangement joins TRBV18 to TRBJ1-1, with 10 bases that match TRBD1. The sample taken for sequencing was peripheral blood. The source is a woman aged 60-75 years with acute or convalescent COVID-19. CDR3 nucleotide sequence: TGTGCCAGCTCACCTGGGGCCGGGACAGGGGTCGTAGAAGCTTTCTTT. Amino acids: CASSPGAGTGVVEAFF.